This T cell receptor (beta chain) was identified during a study of T cells in tuberculosis. The CDR3 has 14 amino acids. Germline V gene lookup returns CDR1 ENHRY and CDR2 SYGVKD. The V end was cut by 3 bases, the J end by 0 bases, with 6 bases between. The assay was immunoSEQ multiplex PCR, and TCRdb's table has in-frame clones only and misses some. This table holds tens of thousands of clones, approximately 93% found once. The sample holds one count of this clone. The gene calls are TRBV10-3 and TRBJ2-1; no reliable D call. This receptor was obtained from a donor aged 10-30 years with latent tuberculosis or without tuberculosis infection. Input material: PBMCs. The CDR3 reads CAISEGVSYNEQFF. The CDR3 DNA is TGTGCCATCAGTGAAGGAGTCTCCTACAATGAGCAGTTCTTC.